This TCR beta chain was sequenced in a study of blood T cell repertoires in COVID-19. Background on the study: Sources were T cells, B-cell-depleted T cells, or PBMCs; the material itself was cDNA or gDNA.

Study processing details: For nucleated cells, counts were estimated from reference gene primer amplification. The method was immunoSEQ multiplex PCR; TCRdb's version includes in-frame clones alone and lacks a portion of them. V and J calls plus clone size are reproduced from that table; the DNA served to infer D and trimming. The sample includes about 210,000 clones, around three quarters of them seen just once. Germline V CDR1 and CDR2: MNHEY, SMNVEV (reference sequence). The ends were cut back, 2 bases at V and 4 bases at J, with 12 bases in the middle. This CDR3 region has 15 residues. The sample consisted of peripheral blood. The rearrangement uses TRBV27 and TRBJ2-1, with D possibly being TRBD1 (5 bases). This receptor was obtained from a woman in her 70s with acute or convalescent COVID-19. The CDR3 DNA is TGTGCCAGCAGTTTAGGCAGGGTAGGTTACAATGAGCAGTTCTTC. It codes for CASSLGRVGYNEQFF.